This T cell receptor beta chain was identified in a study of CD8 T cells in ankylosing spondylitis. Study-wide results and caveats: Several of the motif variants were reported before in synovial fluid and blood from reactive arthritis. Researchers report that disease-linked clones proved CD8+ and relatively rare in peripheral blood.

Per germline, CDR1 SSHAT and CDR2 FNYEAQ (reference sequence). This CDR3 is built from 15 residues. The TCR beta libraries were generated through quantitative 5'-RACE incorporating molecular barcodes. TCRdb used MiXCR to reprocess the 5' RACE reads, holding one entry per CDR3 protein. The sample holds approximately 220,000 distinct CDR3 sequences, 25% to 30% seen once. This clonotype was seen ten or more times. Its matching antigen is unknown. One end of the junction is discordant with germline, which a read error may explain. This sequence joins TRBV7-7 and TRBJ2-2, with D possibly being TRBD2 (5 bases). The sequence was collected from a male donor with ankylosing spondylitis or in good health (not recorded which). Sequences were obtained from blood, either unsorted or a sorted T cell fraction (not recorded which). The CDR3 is CASSIDRENTGELFF. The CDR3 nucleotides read TGTGCTAGCAGCATTGACCGGGAGAACACCGGGGAGCTGTTTTTT.